This T cell receptor beta chain was obtained from a study of radiation and T cells in renal cell carcinoma. Study observations and caveats: Baseline intratumoral clonotype presence is unknown without pretreatment biopsies. In blood, top tumor clones expanded by 2 weeks, shrinking by 4.

This clone was found once. The antigen is undetermined. Assay used: immunoSEQ multiplex PCR; TCRdb lists only in-frame clones, some missing. The sample includes under 200,000 clones, around 89% of them seen just once. The trim removed 3 bases at V and 6 bases at J, leaving 6 bases unmatched. The V gene's germline CDR1 is SGHRS and CDR2 YFSETQ. The CDR3 is made up of 14 amino acids. Time point given: blood 4 weeks post-SBRT, at nephrectomy. Documented treatment: 15 Gy SBRT to primary tumor, nephrectomy 4 weeks later. Nephrectomy followed 15 Gy stereotactic body radiation by 4 weeks. Serial blood draws occurred at baseline and 2 and 4 weeks post-SBRT.

The chain couples TRBV5-1 to TRBJ1-2, with 9 positions matching TRBD1. This specimen consisted of blood, obtained from a patient whose treatment included radiotherapy and nephrectomy. This sequence was found in a woman aged 45-65 years with renal cell carcinoma. CDR3 residues: CASSSQGARDGYTF. In DNA form, the CDR3 reads TGCGCCAGCAGCTCACAGGGGGCGAGGGATGGCTACACCTTC.